This T cell receptor (beta chain) was sequenced during a study of blood T cell repertoires in COVID-19. Overall study context: COVID-19 samples collected from the United States, Italy and Spain covered acute and convalescent phases.

In the authors' workflow: Amplification from reference gene primers served as the basis for estimated nucleated cell counts. Clones were sequenced by immunoSEQ multiplex PCR, and TCRdb holds only the in-frame ones, with some missing. That table supplies the V and J calls and clone size; D and trimming were determined from the DNA. The sample has 100,000 to 120,000 clones; approximately 68% are singletons. The germline V gene has CDR1 LNHDA and CDR2 SQIVND (reference sequence). Between the trimmed V and J ends, which lost 6 bases and 1 base, there was a span of 15 bases. The CDR3 runs to 15 residues. Sequencing was carried out using peripheral blood. The receptor's source is a woman aged 60-75 years with acute or convalescent COVID-19. The chain is built from TRBV19 and TRBJ1-1; tentatively, D is TRBD1 (6 bases). In DNA, the CDR3 is TGTGCCAGTAGGGGCCCGCGGACAGAGAACACTGAAGCTTTCTTT. Translating gives CASRGPRTENTEAFF.